Each of the 26 T cell receptor beta chains below was sequenced from the same sample in a study of graft-versus-host responses after intestinal transplantation. Antigens for these TCRs are unknown. Libraries were prepared by immunoSEQ multiplex PCR; TCRdb keeps only in-frame clonotypes and omits some of them. Here the sample spans 90,000 to 150,000 clones, roughly 95% being singletons. The sequenced sample was unstimulated CD8+ T cells sorted from spleen or lymph node cells, obtained before intestinal transplant. The receptors were gathered from a human donor who received an intestinal transplant.

This clone was recorded only once. V is TRBV6-1 and J is TRBJ2-7; 7 bases are shared with TRBD1. Germline values: CDR1 MNHNS, CDR2 SASEGT. The CDR3 has 14 amino acids. With 5 bases clipped from V and 4 bases from J, the junction kept 8 bases outside the gene matches. DNA for the CDR3: TGTGCCAGCAGTCCACTAGGACAGGTTTACGAGCAGTACTTC. It yields the protein CASSPLGQVYEQYF.

This rearrangement joins TRBV27 to TRBJ2-2; D uncertain. Germline assignment: CDR1 MNHEY and CDR2 SMNVEV (reference sequence). The CDR3 is 12 residues long. V lost 5 bases and J 5 bases, leaving 6 bases between the germline ends. The DNA of the CDR3 is TGTGCCAGCAGTCTACCAACCGGGGAGCTGTTTTTT. Protein: CASSLPTGELFF.

The chain recombines TRBV5-4 with TRBJ1-5; maybe TRBD1 (5 bases). The V and J ends lost 0 bases and 4 bases respectively, with 5 bases between them. Germline CDR1 reads SGHNT; CDR2 reads YYREEE (reference sequence). The CDR3 is 13 amino acids. CDR3 bases: TGTGCCAGCAGCTTGGGACAGAATCAGCCCCAGCATTTT. Its translation: CASSLGQNQPQHF.

The gene calls are TRBV10-3 and TRBJ1-2; no clear D gene. This CDR3 comprises 15 residues. Germline V gives CDR1 ENHRY, CDR2 SYGVKD. The V end was cut by 10 bases, the J end by 7 bases, with 25 bases between. The CDR3 region has the DNA TGTGCCACCACCCAGGTCGCACGGGCCTATCGTGGCTACACCTTC. This gives the protein CATTQVARAYRGYTF.

The chain joins TRBV28 to TRBJ1-5; D is undetermined. V gave up 3 bases and J gave up 5 bases, with 14 bases separating them. Germline assignment: CDR1 MDHEN and CDR2 SYDVKM. The CDR3 loop spans 15 amino acids. The CDR3: CASSLPIQGDQPQHF. DNA of the CDR3: TGTGCCAGCAGTTTGCCAATACAAGGAGATCAGCCCCAGCATTTT.

The chain carries TRBV28 and TRBJ1-1; no firm D call. Germline V gene lookup returns CDR1 MDHEN and CDR2 SYDVKM. V gave up 0 bases and J gave up 6 bases, with 5 bases separating them. The CDR3 sequence is 12 residues long. The CDR3 DNA reads as TGTGCCAGCAGTTTATGGGGGTCTGAAGCTTTCTTT. This translates into CASSLWGSEAFF.

This clone was detected a few times. The CDR3: CASSDRTSPYNEQFF. Here the CDR3 DNA reads TGTGCCAGCAGTGACAGGACTAGCCCCTACAATGAGCAGTTCTTC. V and J are TRBV2 and TRBJ2-1; 8 nucleotides agree with TRBD2. The J segment lost 2 bases and the V segment lost 3 bases, leaving 3 bases of the junction unmatched. Germline V lookup: CDR1 SNHLY, CDR2 FYNNEI. The CDR3 extends over 15 amino acids.

V gene TRBV5-6 combines with J gene TRBJ2-5; the D is unclear. Germline V lookup: CDR1 SGHDT, CDR2 YYEEEE. Trimming stripped 4 bases from V and 11 bases from J, with 15 bases between. CDR3 length: 12 amino acids. As DNA, the CDR3 is TGTGCCAGCAGCGTATTAAATTATGAGCAGTACTTC. It codes for CASSVLNYEQYF. The entire variable domain, with the rest obtained from reference TRBV5-6 and TRBJ2-5, is as follows: DAGVTQSPTHLIKTRGQQVTLRCSPKSGHDTVSWYQQALGQGPQFIFQYYEEEERQRGNFPDRFSGHQFPNYSSELNVNALLLGDSALYLCASSVLNYEQYFGPGTRLLVL.

The count of this clone is one. The chain links TRBV28 to TRBJ2-1, with 10 bases aligning to TRBD1. The V gene end was trimmed by 3 bases and the J gene end by 6 bases; junction bases not matched to a gene: 2. Germline CDR1 is MDHEN and CDR2 is SYDVKM. This CDR3 comprises 14 residues. CDR3: CASSLGTGANEQFF. In nucleotides, the CDR3 is TGTGCCAGCAGTTTGGGGACAGGGGCCAATGAGCAGTTCTTC.

As regards this clone: The germline gene is not matched at one end of the junction; a read error may be the cause. This chain connects TRBV7-7 to TRBJ2-2; D might be TRBD2 (5 bases). The germline V gene has CDR1 SSHAT and CDR2 FNYEAQ (reference sequence). The CDR3 has 15 amino acids. The CDR3 DNA reads TGTGCTAGCAGCTCCGGGCTAGCCGGGGACGGGGAGCTGTTTTTT. Translation gives CASSSGLAGDGELFF.

The chain recombines TRBV27 with TRBJ2-5; D is possibly TRBD2 (5 bases). Germline V CDR1 and CDR2: MNHEY, SMNVEV (reference sequence). The CDR3 runs to 15 residues. The V end lost 1 base, the J end lost 2 bases, and 11 bases lay between the germline ends. CDR3 bases: TGTGCCAGCAGTTTATGGGCGGGTGTACAAGAGACCCAGTACTTC. It codes for CASSLWAGVQETQYF.

This chain joins TRBV9 and TRBJ2-7, with TRBD1 matching 7 bases. This CDR3 comprises 15 residues. Trimming cost V 0 bases and J 0 bases; bases outside gene matches: 3. The germline CDR1 and CDR2 sequences are SGDLS and YYNGEE. Written as DNA, the CDR3 is TGTGCCAGCAGCGTAGCTTGGGACAGCTCCTACGAGCAGTACTTC. This gives the protein CASSVAWDSSYEQYF.

J is TRBJ2-1 and V is TRBV4-1, with D uncertain. The CDR3 length is 16 residues. The V gene lost 5 bases and the J gene lost 0 bases, with 14 bases spanning the gap. Germline CDR1 and CDR2: MGHRA and YSYEKL. The CDR3 DNA sequence: TGCGCCAGCAGCTTTAAGTACGATAGCTCCTACAATGAGCAGTTCTTC. Its translation is CASSFKYDSSYNEQFF.

The chain uses TRBV19 and TRBJ2-2; TRBD1 matches at 9 bases. This CDR3 contains 12 residues. V was clipped by 3 bases and J by 12 bases; unmatched bases: 2. Looked up from germline, CDR1 is LNHDA and CDR2 is SQIVND (reference sequence). CDR3 nucleotides: TGTGCCAGTAGTATGGGACAGGGAAAGCTGTTTTTT. The encoded protein is CASSMGQGKLFF.

The CDR3 sequence is CASSYPGGIEAFF. CDR3 sequence (DNA): TGTGCCAGCAGTTACCCCGGCGGGATTGAAGCTTTCTTT. The chain joins TRBV6-6 to TRBJ1-1, with unresolved D. V lost 2 bases and J 7 bases, leaving 11 bases between the germline ends. The germline V gene encodes CDR1 MNHNY and CDR2 SVGAGI (reference sequence). The CDR3 has 13 residues.

The CDR3 region is CASMGGTGTSEQYF. CDR3 DNA sequence: TGCGCCAGCATGGGGGGGACAGGGACAAGCGAGCAGTACTTC. The J gene is TRBJ2-7, the V gene TRBV4-1; 9 nucleotides agree with TRBD1. Germline-derived CDR1 and CDR2 are MGHRA and YSYEKL. CDR3 length equals 14 residues. The trim removed 7 bases at V and 6 bases at J, leaving 10 bases unmatched.

This chain connects TRBV29-1 to TRBJ2-7, with D perhaps matching TRBD2 (5 bases). The CDR3 consists of 11 residues. Deletions cut 7 bases from V and 2 bases from J, with 9 bases between. Germline lookup yields CDR1 SQVTM and CDR2 ANQGSEA. In DNA form, the CDR3 reads TGCAGCGCGGCGGGCCCCTACGAGCAGTACTTC. Its translation: CSAAGPYEQYF.

The chain is built from TRBV28 and TRBJ2-3; no firm D call. CDR1 is MDHEN, CDR2 SYDVKM, per germline. CDR3 length: 14 amino acids. Trimming took 10 bases from V and 0 from J, leaving 14 bases between them. CDR3 residues: CAIKTETSTDTQYF. The CDR3 DNA sequence: TGTGCCATCAAGACTGAAACTAGCACAGATACGCAGTATTTT.

This chain connects TRBV5-6 to TRBJ2-6; 7 nucleotides align to TRBD1. Germline CDR1 SGHDT, CDR2 YYEEEE. V lost 6 bases and J lost 0; bases outside the gene matches: 12. The CDR3 loop spans 18 amino acids. CDR3 loop: CASTLGQLVFSGANVLTF. In DNA form, the CDR3 reads TGTGCCAGCACCCTGGGACAGCTCGTTTTCTCTGGGGCCAACGTCCTGACTTTC.

Regarding this clone: Other DNA sequences in this sample translate to the same CDR3. The chain is built from TRBV5-1 and TRBJ2-1; 9 nucleotides align to TRBD2. The CDR3 is 15 residues long. The V segment lost 4 bases and the J segment 5 bases; nucleotides outside the gene matches: 7. Germline V gene lookup returns CDR1 SGHRS and CDR2 YFSETQ. In DNA form, the CDR3 reads TGCGCCAGCAGCGAGGGACTAGCAGCGAACAATGAGCAGTTCTTC. Translated, it gives CASSEGLAANNEQFF.

The chain recombines TRBV4-3 with TRBJ2-2; possible D gene TRBD2, 5 bases. The CDR3 contains 14 residues. Per germline, CDR1 LGHNA and CDR2 YSLEER. V was shortened by 1 base and J by 3 bases, with 6 bases between the two germline ends. Written as DNA, the CDR3 is TGCGCCAGCAGCCAAGCCGGGGACACCGGGGAGCTGTTTTTT. It is translated as CASSQAGDTGELFF.

V is TRBV11-2 and J is TRBJ2-7, with D perhaps matching TRBD2 (5 bases). Germline CDR1 is SGHAT and CDR2 is FQNNGV. The CDR3 consists of 14 residues. Deletions cut 5 bases from V and 3 bases from J, with 14 bases between. The CDR3 is CASSAITSGYEQYF. CDR3 sequence (DNA): TGTGCCAGCAGCGCGATTACTAGTGGCTACGAGCAGTACTTC. The full variable domain, in which reference TRBV11-2 and TRBJ2-7 provide the parts outside the CDR3, is EAGVAQSPRYKIIEKRQSVAFWCNPISGHATLYWYQQILGQGPKLLIQFQNNGVVDDSQLPKDRFSAERLKGVDSTLKIQPAKLEDSAVYLCASSAITSGYEQYFGPGTRLTVT.

The V gene is TRBV4-2, the J gene TRBJ2-5; 10 nucleotides match TRBD1. The better agreement between TRBJ2-7 and the DNA end casts doubt on the J call. This CDR3 is 14 amino acids long. Germline V gene data show CDR1 as LGHNA and CDR2 as YNFKEQ. The CDR3: CASSQGTGDYEQYF. DNA for the CDR3: TGTGCCAGCAGCCAGGGGACAGGGGACTACGAGCAGTACTTC.

This clone has a single count. The gene calls are TRBV6-1 and TRBJ2-5; D perhaps matches TRBD1 (6 bases). The J call may not be correct, given that the DNA end is closer to TRBJ2-7. CDR3 size: 13 residues. Germline V gene lookup returns CDR1 MNHNS and CDR2 SASEGT. CDR3 coding DNA: TGTGCCACCTTATGGACAGCGTCCTACGAGCAGTACTTC. This codes for CATLWTASYEQYF.

To note about this clone: Mismatch with germline at one junction end may stem from a read error. J is TRBJ2-2 and V is TRBV6-5, with 10 positions matching TRBD2. The CDR3 runs to 15 residues. Germline CDR1 reads MNHEY; CDR2 reads SVGAGI. CDR3: CASSWGLAKTGELFF. CDR3 nucleotides: TGTGCCAGCAGTTGGGGACTAGCGAAAACCGGGGAGCTGTTTTTT.

CDR3 residues: CASSDREGEAFF. The CDR3 DNA sequence: TGTGCCAGCAGTGACAGGGAGGGTGAAGCTTTCTTT. The rearrangement links TRBV9 to TRBJ1-1; 7 bases line up with TRBD1. The CDR3 loop spans 12 amino acids. CDR1 is SGDLS and CDR2 is YYNGEE in the germline V gene. V was clipped by 5 bases and J by 7 bases; unmatched bases: 5.